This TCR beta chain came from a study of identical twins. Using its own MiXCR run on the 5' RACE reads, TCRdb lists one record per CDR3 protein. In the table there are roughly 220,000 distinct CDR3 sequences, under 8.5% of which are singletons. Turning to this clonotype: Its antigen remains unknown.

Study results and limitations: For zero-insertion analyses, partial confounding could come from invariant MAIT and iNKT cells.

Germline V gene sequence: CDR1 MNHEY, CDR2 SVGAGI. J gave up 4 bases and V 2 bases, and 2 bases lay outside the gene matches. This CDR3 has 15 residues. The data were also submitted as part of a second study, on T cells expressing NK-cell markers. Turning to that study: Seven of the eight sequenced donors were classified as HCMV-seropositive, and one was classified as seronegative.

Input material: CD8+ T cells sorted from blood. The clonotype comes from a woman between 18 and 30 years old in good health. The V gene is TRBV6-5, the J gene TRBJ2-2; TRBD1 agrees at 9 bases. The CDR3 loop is CASSYGTGTTGELFF. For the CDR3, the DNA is TGTGCCAGCAGTTACGGGACAGGGACCACCGGGGAGCTGTTTTTT.